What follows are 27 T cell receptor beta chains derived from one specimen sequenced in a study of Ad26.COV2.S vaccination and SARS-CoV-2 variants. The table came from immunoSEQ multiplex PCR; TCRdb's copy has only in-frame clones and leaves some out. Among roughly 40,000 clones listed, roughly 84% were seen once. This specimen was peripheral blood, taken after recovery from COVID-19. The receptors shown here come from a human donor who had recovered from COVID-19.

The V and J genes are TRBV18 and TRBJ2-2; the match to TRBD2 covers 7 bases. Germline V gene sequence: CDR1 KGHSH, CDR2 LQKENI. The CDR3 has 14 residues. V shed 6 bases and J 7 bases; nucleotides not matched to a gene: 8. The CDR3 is CASSPAGNDGELFF. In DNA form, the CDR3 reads TGTGCCAGCTCCCCAGCGGGGAACGACGGGGAGCTGTTTTTT.

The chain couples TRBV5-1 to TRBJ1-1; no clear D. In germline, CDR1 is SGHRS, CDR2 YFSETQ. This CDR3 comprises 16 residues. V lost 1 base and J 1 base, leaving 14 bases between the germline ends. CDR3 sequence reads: CASSLLGTPQNTEAFF. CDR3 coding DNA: TGCGCCAGCAGCTTGTTGGGTACGCCGCAGAACACTGAAGCTTTCTTT.

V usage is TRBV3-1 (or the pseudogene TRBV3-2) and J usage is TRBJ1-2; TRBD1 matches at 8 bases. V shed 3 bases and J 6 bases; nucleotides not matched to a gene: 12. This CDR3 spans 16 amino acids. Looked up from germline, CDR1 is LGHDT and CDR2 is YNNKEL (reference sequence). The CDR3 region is CASSQDAFQGAHGYTF. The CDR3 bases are TGTGCCAGCAGCCAGGATGCCTTTCAGGGGGCCCATGGCTACACCTTC.

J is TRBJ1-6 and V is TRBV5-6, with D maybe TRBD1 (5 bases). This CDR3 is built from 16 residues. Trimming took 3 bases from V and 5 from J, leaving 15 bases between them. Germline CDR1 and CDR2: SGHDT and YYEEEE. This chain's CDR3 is CASSSRAPGNNSPLHF. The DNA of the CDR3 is TGTGCCAGCAGCTCCAGGGCTCCCGGAAATAATTCACCCCTCCACTTT.

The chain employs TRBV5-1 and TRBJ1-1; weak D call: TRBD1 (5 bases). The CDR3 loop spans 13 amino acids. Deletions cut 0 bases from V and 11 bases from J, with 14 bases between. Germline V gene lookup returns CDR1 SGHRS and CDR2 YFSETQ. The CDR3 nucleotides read TGCGCCAGCAGCTTGGCCGGGGGACTTATCGCTTTCTTT. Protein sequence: CASSLAGGLIAFF.

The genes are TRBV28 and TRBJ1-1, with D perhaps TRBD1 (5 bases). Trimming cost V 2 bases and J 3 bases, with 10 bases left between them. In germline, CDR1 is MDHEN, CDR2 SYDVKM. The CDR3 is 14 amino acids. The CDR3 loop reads CASSLRGIYTEAFF. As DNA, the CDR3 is TGTGCCAGCAGTTTACGGGGGATCTACACTGAAGCTTTCTTT.

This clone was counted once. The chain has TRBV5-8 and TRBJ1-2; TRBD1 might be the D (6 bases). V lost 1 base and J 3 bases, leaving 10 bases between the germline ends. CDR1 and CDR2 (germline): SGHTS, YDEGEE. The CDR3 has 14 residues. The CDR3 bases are TGTGCCAGCAGCTTGCGGGGGGCGGACTATGGCTACACCTTC. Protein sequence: CASSLRGADYGYTF. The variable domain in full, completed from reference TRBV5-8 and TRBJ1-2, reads EAGVTQSPTHLIKTRGQQATLRCSPISGHTSVYWYQQALGLGLQFLLWYDEGEERNRGNFPPRFSGRQFPNYSSELNVNALELEDSALYLCASSLRGADYGYTFGSGTRLTVV.

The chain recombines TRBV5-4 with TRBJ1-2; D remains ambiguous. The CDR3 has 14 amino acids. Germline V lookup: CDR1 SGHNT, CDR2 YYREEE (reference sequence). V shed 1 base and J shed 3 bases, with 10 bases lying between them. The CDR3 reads CASSLSGQDYGYTF. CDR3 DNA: TGTGCCAGCAGCTTGTCTGGCCAAGACTATGGCTACACCTTC.

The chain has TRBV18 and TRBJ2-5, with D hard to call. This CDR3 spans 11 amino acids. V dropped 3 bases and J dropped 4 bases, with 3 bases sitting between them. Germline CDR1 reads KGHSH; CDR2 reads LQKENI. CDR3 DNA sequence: TGTGCCAGCTCACCGTCAGAGACCCAGTACTTC. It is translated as CASSPSETQYF.

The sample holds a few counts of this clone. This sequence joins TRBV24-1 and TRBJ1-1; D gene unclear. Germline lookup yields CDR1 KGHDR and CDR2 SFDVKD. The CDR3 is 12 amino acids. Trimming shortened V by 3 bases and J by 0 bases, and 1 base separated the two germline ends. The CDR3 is CATSDMNTEAFF. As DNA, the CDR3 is TGTGCCACCAGTGATATGAACACTGAAGCTTTCTTT.

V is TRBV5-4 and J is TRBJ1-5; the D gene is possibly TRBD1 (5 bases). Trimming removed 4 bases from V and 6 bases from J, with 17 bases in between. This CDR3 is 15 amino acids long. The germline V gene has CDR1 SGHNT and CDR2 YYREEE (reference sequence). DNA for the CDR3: TGTGCCAGCAGCCAGCAGGGAGACATGGGTCAGCCCCAGCATTTT. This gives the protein CASSQQGDMGQPQHF.

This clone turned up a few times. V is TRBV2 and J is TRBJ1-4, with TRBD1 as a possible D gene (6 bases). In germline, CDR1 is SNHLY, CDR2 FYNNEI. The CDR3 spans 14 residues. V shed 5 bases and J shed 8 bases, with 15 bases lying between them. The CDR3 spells CASSYDRLGEKLFF. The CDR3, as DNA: TGTGCCAGCAGTTACGACAGGTTAGGGGAAAAACTGTTTTTT.

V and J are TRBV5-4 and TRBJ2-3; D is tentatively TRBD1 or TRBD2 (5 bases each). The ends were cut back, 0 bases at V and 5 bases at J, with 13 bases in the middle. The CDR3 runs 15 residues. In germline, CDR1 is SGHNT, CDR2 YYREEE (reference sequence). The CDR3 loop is CASSLETAVGDTQYF. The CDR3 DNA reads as TGTGCCAGCAGCTTGGAGACAGCGGTGGGAGATACGCAGTATTTT.

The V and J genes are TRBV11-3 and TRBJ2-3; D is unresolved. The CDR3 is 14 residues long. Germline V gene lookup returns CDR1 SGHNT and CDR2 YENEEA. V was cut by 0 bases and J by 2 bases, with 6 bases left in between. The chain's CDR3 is CASSLEGYTDTQYF. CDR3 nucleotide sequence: TGTGCCAGCAGCTTAGAGGGTTACACAGATACGCAGTATTTT.

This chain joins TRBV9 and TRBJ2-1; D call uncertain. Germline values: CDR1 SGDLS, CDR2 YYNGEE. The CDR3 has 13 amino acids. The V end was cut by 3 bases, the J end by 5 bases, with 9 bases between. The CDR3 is CASSGARDNEQFF. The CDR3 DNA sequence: TGTGCCAGCAGCGGGGCCCGTGACAATGAGCAGTTCTTC. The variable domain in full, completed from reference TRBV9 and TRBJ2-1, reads DSGVTQTPKHLITATGQRVTLRCSPRSGDLSVYWYQQSLDQGLQFLIQYYNGEERAKGNILERFSAQQFPDLHSELNLSSLELGDSALYFCASSGARDNEQFFGPGTRLTVL.

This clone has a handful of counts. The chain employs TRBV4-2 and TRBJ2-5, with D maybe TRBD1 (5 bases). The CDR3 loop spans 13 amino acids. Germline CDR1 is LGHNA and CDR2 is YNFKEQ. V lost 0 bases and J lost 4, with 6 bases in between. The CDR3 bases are TGTGCCAGCAGCCAAGAGGGGCGAGAGACCCAGTACTTC. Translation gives CASSQEGRETQYF.

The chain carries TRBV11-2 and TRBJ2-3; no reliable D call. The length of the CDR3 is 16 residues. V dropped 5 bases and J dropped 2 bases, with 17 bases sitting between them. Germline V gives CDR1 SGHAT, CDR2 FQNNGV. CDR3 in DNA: TGTGCCAGCAGCCCAGTGGTAGGTGCCCCCACAGATACGCAGTATTTT. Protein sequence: CASSPVVGAPTDTQYF. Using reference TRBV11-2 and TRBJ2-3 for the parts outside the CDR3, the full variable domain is EAGVAQSPRYKIIEKRQSVAFWCNPISGHATLYWYQQILGQGPKLLIQFQNNGVVDDSQLPKDRFSAERLKGVDSTLKIQPAKLEDSAVYLCASSPVVGAPTDTQYFGPGTRLTVL.

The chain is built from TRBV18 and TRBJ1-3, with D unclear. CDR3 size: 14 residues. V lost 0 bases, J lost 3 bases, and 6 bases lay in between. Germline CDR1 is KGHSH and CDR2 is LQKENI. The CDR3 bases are TGTGCCAGCTCACCACCTACCCTTGGAAACACCATATATTTT. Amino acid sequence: CASSPPTLGNTIYF.

The CDR3 bases are TGTGCCACCAGTGATTTACGTCTTGGAGAGACCCAGTACTTC. This gives the protein CATSDLRLGETQYF. The V call is TRBV24-1, the J call TRBJ2-5; D not resolved. Trimming took 1 base from V and 4 from J, leaving 9 bases between them. The CDR3 is made up of 14 amino acids. Germline CDR1 KGHDR, CDR2 SFDVKD.

The CDR3 spells CASSSGQGDTEAFF. The CDR3 DNA reads TGTGCCAGCAGCTCCGGACAGGGAGATACTGAAGCTTTCTTT. The chain uses TRBV6-2 or TRBV6-3 and TRBJ1-1; the match to TRBD1 covers 8 bases. This CDR3 spans 14 amino acids. Unmatched junction bases numbered 8, after V lost 6 bases and J lost 5 bases. CDR1 and CDR2 (germline): MNHEY, SVGEGT.

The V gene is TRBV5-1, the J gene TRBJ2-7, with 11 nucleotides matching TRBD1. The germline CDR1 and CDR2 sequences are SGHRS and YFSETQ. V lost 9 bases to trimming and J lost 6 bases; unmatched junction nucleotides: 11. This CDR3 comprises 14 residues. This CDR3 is CATCLGQGVCEQYF. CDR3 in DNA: TGCGCCACCTGCTTGGGACAGGGGGTTTGCGAGCAGTACTTC.

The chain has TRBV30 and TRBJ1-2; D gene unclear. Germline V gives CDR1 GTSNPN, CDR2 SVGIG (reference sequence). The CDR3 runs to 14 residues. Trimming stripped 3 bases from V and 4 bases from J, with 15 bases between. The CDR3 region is CAWSAVTDIYGYTF. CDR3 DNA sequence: TGTGCCTGGAGCGCCGTGACCGACATCTATGGCTACACCTTC.

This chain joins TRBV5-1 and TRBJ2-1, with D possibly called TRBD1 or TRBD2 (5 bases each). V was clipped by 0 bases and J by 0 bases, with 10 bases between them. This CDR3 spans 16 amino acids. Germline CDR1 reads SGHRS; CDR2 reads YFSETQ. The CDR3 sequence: CASSLGGDYSYNEQFF. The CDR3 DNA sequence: TGCGCCAGCAGCTTGGGAGGGGATTACTCCTACAATGAGCAGTTCTTC.

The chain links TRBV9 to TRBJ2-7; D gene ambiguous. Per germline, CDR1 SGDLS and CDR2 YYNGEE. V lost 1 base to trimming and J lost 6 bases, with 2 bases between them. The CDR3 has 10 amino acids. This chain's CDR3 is CASSVFEQYV. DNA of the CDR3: TGTGCCAGCAGCGTATTCGAGCAGTACGTC.

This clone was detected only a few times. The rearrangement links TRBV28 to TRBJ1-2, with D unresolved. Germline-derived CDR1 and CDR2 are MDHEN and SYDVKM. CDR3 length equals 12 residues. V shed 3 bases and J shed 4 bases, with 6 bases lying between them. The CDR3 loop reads CASSLRLYGYTF. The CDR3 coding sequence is TGTGCCAGCAGTTTGCGCCTCTATGGCTACACCTTC.

CDR3 protein: CASTPTGVAWEETQYF. The CDR3 DNA reads TGCGCCAGCACGCCAACTGGGGTAGCGTGGGAGGAGACCCAGTACTTC. This rearrangement joins TRBV5-1 to TRBJ2-5, with D perhaps matching TRBD2 (5 bases). Trimming removed 6 bases from V and 5 bases from J, with 23 bases in between. Germline V lookup: CDR1 SGHRS, CDR2 YFSETQ. The CDR3 totals 16 residues.

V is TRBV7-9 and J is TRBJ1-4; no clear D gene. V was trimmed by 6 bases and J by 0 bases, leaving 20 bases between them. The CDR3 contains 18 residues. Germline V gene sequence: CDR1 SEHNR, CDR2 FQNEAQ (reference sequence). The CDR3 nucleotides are TGTGCCAGCAGTCAAAGGACGGGAGTTCGTTCAACTAATGAAAAACTGTTTTTT. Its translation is CASSQRTGVRSTNEKLFF. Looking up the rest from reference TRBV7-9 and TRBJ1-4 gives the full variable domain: DTGVSQNPRHKITKRGQNVTFRCDPISEHNRLYWYRQTLGQGPEFLTYFQNEAQLEKSRLLSDRFSAERPKGSFSTLEIQRTEQGDSAMYLCASSQRTGVRSTNEKLFFGSGTQLSVL.